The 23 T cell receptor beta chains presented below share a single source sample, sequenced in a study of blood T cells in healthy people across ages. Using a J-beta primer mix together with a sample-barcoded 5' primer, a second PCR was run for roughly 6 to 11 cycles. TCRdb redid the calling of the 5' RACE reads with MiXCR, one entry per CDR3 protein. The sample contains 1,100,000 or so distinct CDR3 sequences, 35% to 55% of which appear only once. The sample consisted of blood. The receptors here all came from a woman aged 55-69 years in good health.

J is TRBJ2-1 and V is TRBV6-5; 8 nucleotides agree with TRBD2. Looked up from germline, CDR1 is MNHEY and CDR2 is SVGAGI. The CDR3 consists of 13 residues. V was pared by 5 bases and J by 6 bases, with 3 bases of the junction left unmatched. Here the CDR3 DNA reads TGTGCCAGCAGTGACGGGACTAGCAATGAGCAGTTCTTC. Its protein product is CASSDGTSNEQFF.

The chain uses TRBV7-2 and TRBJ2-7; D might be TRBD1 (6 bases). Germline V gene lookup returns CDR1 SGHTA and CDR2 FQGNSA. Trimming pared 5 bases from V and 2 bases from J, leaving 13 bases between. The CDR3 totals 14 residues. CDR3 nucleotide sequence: TGTGCCAGCAGCACGAAGACAGGCCCCTACGAGCAGTACTTC. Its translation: CASSTKTGPYEQYF.

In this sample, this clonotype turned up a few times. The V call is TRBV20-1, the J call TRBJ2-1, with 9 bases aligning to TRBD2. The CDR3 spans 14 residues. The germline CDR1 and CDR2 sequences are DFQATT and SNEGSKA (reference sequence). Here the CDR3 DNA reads TGCAGCCTTAGCGGGAGAGATTCCTACAATGAGCAGTTCTTC. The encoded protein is CSLSGRDSYNEQFF.

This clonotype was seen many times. CDR3: CASSSASGGSNEQFF. The CDR3 DNA sequence: TGTGCCAGCAGTTCGGCTAGCGGGGGGAGCAATGAGCAGTTCTTC. V is TRBV6-1 and J is TRBJ2-1; 11 positions agree with TRBD2. With 5 bases clipped from V and 6 bases from J, the junction kept 6 bases outside the gene matches. CDR1 and CDR2 (germline): MNHNS, SASEGT. The CDR3 is 15 residues long.

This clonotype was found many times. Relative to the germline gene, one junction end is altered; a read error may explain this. The CDR3 sequence is CASSLWLAGYEQYF. Here the CDR3 DNA reads TGCGCCAGCAGCTTGTGGCTAGCCGGCTACGAGCAGTACTTC. This chain links TRBV7-2 with TRBJ2-7; weak D call: TRBD2 (5 bases). The CDR3 consists of 14 residues. Germline loops: CDR1 SGHTA, CDR2 FQGNSA.

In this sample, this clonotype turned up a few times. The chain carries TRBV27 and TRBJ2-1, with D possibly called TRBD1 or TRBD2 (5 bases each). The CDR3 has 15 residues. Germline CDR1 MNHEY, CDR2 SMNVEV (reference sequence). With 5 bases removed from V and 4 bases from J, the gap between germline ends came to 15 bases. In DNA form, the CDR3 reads TGTGCCAGCAGTCGAGGGGAGACGATTTACAATGAGCAGTTCTTC. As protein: CASSRGETIYNEQFF.

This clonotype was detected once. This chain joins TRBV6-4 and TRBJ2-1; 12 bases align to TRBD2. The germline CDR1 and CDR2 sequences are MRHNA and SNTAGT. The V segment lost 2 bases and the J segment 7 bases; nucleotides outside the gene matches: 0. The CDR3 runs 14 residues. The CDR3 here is CASSDLAGGNEQFF. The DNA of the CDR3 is TGTGCCAGCAGTGACCTAGCGGGAGGGAATGAGCAGTTCTTC.

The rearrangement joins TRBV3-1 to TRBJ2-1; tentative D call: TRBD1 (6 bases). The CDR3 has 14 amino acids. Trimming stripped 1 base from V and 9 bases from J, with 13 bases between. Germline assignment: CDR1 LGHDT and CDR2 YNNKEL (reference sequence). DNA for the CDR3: TGTGCCAGCAGCCAAGGGACAGTTCAGGGTGAGCAGTTCTTC. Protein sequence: CASSQGTVQGEQFF.

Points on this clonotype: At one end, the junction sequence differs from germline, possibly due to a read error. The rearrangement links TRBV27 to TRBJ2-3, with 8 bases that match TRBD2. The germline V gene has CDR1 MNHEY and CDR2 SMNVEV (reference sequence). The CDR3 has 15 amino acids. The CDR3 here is CACSSPGLVRDTQYF. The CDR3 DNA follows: TGTGCCTGCAGTTCACCGGGACTAGTGAGGGATACGCAGTATTTT.

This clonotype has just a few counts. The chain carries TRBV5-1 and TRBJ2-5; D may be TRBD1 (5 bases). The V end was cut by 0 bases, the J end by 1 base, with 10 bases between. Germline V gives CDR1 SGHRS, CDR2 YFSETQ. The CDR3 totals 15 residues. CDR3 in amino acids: CASSLEGATQETQYF. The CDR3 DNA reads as TGCGCCAGCAGCTTGGAAGGGGCTACCCAAGAGACCCAGTACTTC.

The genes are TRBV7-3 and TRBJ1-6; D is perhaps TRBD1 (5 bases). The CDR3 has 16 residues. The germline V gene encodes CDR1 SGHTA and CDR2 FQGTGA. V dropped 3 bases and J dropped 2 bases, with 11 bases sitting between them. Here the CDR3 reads CASSFRGSAYNSPLHF. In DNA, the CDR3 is TGTGCCAGCAGCTTTAGGGGAAGCGCCTATAATTCACCCCTCCACTTT.

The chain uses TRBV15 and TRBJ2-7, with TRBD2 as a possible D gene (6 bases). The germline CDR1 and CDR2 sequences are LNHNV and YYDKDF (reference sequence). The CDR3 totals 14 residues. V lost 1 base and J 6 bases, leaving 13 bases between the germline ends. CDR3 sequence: CATSRVEGTREQYF. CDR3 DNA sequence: TGTGCCACCAGCAGAGTGGAGGGAACGCGCGAGCAGTACTTC.

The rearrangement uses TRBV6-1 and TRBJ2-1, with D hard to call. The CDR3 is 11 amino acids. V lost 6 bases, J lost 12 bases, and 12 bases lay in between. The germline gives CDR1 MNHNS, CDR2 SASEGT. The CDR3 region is CASSDGGGQFF. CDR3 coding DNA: TGTGCCAGCAGCGACGGCGGCGGGCAGTTCTTC.

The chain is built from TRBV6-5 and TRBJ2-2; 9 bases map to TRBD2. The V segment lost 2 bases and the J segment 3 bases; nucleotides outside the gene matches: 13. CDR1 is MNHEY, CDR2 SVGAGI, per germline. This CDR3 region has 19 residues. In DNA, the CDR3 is TGTGCCAGCAGTTACCGGCCAGCGGGGGCTAGCGGGGACACCGGGGAGCTGTTTTTT. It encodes CASSYRPAGASGDTGELFF.

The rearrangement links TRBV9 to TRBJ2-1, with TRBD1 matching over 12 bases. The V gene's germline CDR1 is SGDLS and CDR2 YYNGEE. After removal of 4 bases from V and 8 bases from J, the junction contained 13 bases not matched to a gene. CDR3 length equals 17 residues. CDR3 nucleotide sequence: TGTGCCAGCAGCCTAAATCCCGGGACAGGGGGCCGGTATGAGCAGTTCTTC. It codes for CASSLNPGTGGRYEQFF.

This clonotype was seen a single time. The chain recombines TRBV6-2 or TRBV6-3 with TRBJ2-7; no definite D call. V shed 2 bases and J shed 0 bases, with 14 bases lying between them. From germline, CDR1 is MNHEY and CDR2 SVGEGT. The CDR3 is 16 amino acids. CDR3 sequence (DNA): TGTGCCAGCAGTTACCTGTTGAGAGTGAGCTCCTACGAGCAGTACTTC. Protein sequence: CASSYLLRVSSYEQYF.

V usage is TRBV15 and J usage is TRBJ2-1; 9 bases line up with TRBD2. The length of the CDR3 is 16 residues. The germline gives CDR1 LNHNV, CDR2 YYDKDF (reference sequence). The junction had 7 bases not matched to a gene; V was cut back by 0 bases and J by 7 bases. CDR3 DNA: TGTGCCACCAGCAGAGATTTAGGGACTAGCAGGAATGAGCAGTTCTTC. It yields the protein CATSRDLGTSRNEQFF.

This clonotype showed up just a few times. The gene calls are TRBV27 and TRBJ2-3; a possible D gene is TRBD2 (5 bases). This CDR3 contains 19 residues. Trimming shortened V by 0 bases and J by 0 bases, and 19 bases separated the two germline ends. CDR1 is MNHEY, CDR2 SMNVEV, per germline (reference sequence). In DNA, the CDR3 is TGTGCCAGCAGTTTATCCGGGCGGGTCGCAATATCTAGCACAGATACGCAGTATTTT. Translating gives CASSLSGRVAISSTDTQYF.

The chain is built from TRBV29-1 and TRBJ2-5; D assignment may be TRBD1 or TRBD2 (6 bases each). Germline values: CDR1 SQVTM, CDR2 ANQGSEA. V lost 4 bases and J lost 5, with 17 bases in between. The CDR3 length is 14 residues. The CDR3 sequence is CSVARGPTLETQYF. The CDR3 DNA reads TGCAGCGTTGCCCGGGGGCCTACGTTGGAGACCCAGTACTTC.

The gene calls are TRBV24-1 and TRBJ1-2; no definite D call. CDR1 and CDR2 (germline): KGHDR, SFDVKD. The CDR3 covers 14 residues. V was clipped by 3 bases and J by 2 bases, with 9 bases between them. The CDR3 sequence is CATSDRGRNYGYTF. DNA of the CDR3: TGTGCCACCAGTGATCGAGGCAGAAACTATGGCTACACCTTC.

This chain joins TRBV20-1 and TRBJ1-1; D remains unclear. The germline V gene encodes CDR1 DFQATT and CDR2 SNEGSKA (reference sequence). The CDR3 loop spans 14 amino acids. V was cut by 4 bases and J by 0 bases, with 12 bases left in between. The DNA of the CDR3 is TGCAGTGCTAAGCTTCGTTACATGAACACTGAAGCTTTCTTT. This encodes CSAKLRYMNTEAFF.

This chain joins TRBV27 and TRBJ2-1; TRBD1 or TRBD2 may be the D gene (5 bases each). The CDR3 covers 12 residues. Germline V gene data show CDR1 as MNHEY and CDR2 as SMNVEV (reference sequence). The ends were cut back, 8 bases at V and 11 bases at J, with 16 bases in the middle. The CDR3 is CASGTGTLKQFF. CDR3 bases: TGTGCCAGCGGGACGGGAACACTCAAGCAGTTCTTC.

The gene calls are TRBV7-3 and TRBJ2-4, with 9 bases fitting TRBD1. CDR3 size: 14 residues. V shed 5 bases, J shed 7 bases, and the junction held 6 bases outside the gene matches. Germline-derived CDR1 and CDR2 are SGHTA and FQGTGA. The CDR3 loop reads CASSPGTGQNIQYF. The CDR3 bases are TGTGCCAGCAGCCCGGGGACAGGGCAGAACATTCAGTACTTC.